These 19 T cell receptor beta chains were all obtained from the same sample, sequenced in a study of beta chain features in type 1 diabetes. Study-wide points: A moderate, significant TCRB CDR3 shortening appeared in type 1 diabetes across four CD4+ subsets.

Since all of the isolated RNA was reverse transcribed, expressed TCRB transcripts were what got sequenced. The assay was immunoSEQ multiplex PCR, and TCRdb's table has in-frame clones only and misses some. Of hundreds of thousands of clones listed, 9.5% to 13% are singletons. These receptors lack a known antigen. Sequenced sample: naive CD4+ T cells from blood. These receptors were taken from a man aged 25 to 40 with type 1 diabetes.

This clone was seen only a few times. This sequence joins TRBV6-5 and TRBJ2-1; the D gene is possibly TRBD2 (5 bases). CDR3 length: 12 amino acids. The V end was cut by 6 bases, the J end by 11 bases, with 14 bases between. Germline lookup yields CDR1 MNHEY and CDR2 SVGAGI. CDR3 coding DNA: TGTGCCAGCAGGTCCGGGATAGATAAGCAGTTCTTC. Protein product: CASRSGIDKQFF.

The chain couples TRBV6-5 to TRBJ2-3, with a tentative D call TRBD2 (6 bases). This CDR3 has 11 residues. V was pared by 6 bases and J by 10 bases, with 11 bases between. Germline V gene sequence: CDR1 MNHEY, CDR2 SVGAGI. The CDR3 DNA follows: TGTGCCAGCAGCTCAGGCGGGGCGCAGTATTTT. It translates to CASSSGGAQYF.

The chain carries TRBV23-1 and TRBJ1-2; TRBD1 aligns across 7 bases. TRBV23-1 is identified as an open reading frame with a role that is uncertain. V gave up 0 bases and J gave up 4 bases; unmatched junction bases: 17. The CDR3 is 19 residues long. The CDR3 sequence is CASSQSPKNTGESSYGYTF. In DNA form, the CDR3 reads TGCGCCAGCAGTCAATCCCCGAAGAATACAGGGGAGAGTAGCTATGGCTACACCTTC.

The gene calls are TRBV5-4 and TRBJ1-2; 8 bases fit TRBD1. This CDR3 region has 15 residues. Germline assignment: CDR1 SGHNT and CDR2 YYREEE (reference sequence). J gave up 8 bases and V 1 base, and 10 bases lay outside the gene matches. The CDR3 spells CASSLLSRGREGYTF. Here the CDR3 DNA reads TGTGCCAGCAGCTTGTTGAGCAGGGGGCGTGAAGGCTACACCTTC. Variable domain in full (rest from reference TRBV5-4 and TRBJ1-2): ETGVTQSPTHLIKTRGQQVTLRCSSQSGHNTVSWYQQALGQGPQFIFQYYREEENGRGNFPPRFSGLQFPNYSSELNVNALELDDSALYLCASSLLSRGREGYTFGSGTRLTVV.

The table lists this clone with a few counts. V and J are TRBV4-1 and TRBJ2-5; D remains unclear. The CDR3 is made up of 13 amino acids. Trimming took 4 bases from V and 2 from J, leaving 8 bases between them. The germline CDR1 and CDR2 sequences are MGHRA and YSYEKL. This CDR3 is CASSRLYQETQYF. For the CDR3, the DNA is TGCGCCAGCAGCCGCCTCTATCAAGAGACCCAGTACTTC.

The CDR3 DNA is TGTGCCAGCAGCCAGACGGGGAGTCGCACAGATACGCAGTATTTT. Its translation: CASSQTGSRTDTQYF. This chain connects TRBV16 to TRBJ2-3, with TRBD2 as a possible D gene (5 bases). CDR3 size: 15 residues. Germline values: CDR1 KGHSY, CDR2 FQNENV. The germline V and J ends were trimmed by 3 bases and 1 base, with 11 bases remaining between them.

This clone turned up a few times. The chain links TRBV7-2 to TRBJ1-3, with D unresolved. This CDR3 has 13 residues. V gave up 7 bases and J gave up 2 bases, with 9 bases separating them. Germline-derived CDR1 and CDR2 are SGHTA and FQGNSA. CDR3 DNA: TGTGCCAGCAATAGGACTCCTGGAAACACCATATATTTT. This translates into CASNRTPGNTIYF.

The chain joins TRBV4-2 to TRBJ1-5; 9 bases line up with TRBD1. The CDR3 length is 15 residues. Trimming cost V 1 base and J 6 bases; bases outside gene matches: 4. Germline V gives CDR1 LGHNA, CDR2 YNFKEQ. CDR3 region: CASSQAGTGLQPQHF. The CDR3 region has the DNA TGTGCCAGCAGCCAAGCCGGGACAGGGCTTCAGCCCCAGCATTTT.

This clone was observed a handful of times. The chain joins TRBV27 to TRBJ2-5; no clear D. The CDR3 consists of 14 residues. Germline V lookup: CDR1 MNHEY, CDR2 SMNVEV (reference sequence). Trimming removed 5 bases at V and 0 bases at J, with 10 bases between. The CDR3 DNA reads TGTGCCAGCAGTCGCATAGCCAACCAAGAGACCCAGTACTTC. Its translation: CASSRIANQETQYF.

This chain joins TRBV5-6 and TRBJ2-2, with unresolved D. This CDR3 comprises 16 residues. Trimming took 5 bases from V and 0 from J, leaving 14 bases between them. Germline V gene lookup returns CDR1 SGHDT and CDR2 YYEEEE. The CDR3 bases are TGTGCCAGCAGTCCTCCCCCCCGGTCGAACACCGGGGAGCTGTTTTTT. Protein sequence: CASSPPPRSNTGELFF.

The chain couples TRBV5-1 to TRBJ2-3; TRBD2 matches at 7 bases. V dropped 3 bases and J dropped 5; count of bases not matched to a gene: 6. Per germline, CDR1 SGHRS and CDR2 YFSETQ. This CDR3 has 14 amino acids. In DNA, the CDR3 is TGCGCCAGCAGCTCCGGACCTAGCGGAGATACGCAGTATTTT. Protein: CASSSGPSGDTQYF.

This chain joins TRBV19 and TRBJ2-3; the match to TRBD2 covers 12 bases. V lost 5 bases to trimming and J lost 2 bases; unmatched junction nucleotides: 2. The CDR3 has 15 amino acids. The germline V gene has CDR1 LNHDA and CDR2 SQIVND (reference sequence). Here the CDR3 reads CASSRLAGDTDTQYF. CDR3 nucleotides: TGTGCCAGTAGTCGACTAGCGGGGGACACAGATACGCAGTATTTT.

The chain couples TRBV29-1 to TRBJ2-5; tentatively, D is TRBD2 (6 bases). The V and J ends lost 0 bases and 2 bases respectively, with 19 bases between them. This CDR3 region has 17 residues. Germline V gene data show CDR1 as SQVTM and CDR2 as ANQGSEA. For the CDR3, the DNA is TGCAGCGTTGAAGATCGAGGGGCAAGCGGGTTTCAAGAGACCCAGTACTTC. This translates into CSVEDRGASGFQETQYF. Together with reference TRBV29-1 and TRBJ2-5, the CDR3 gives the full variable domain: SAVISQKPSRDICQRGTSLTIQCQVDSQVTMMFWYRQQPGQSLTLIATANQGSEATYESGFVIDKFPISRPNLTFSTLTVSNMSPEDSSIYLCSVEDRGASGFQETQYFGPGTRLLVL.

There are a few counts of this clone. This sequence joins TRBV27 and TRBJ2-1; 7 bases align to TRBD1. The CDR3 consists of 14 residues. Germline V gene sequence: CDR1 MNHEY, CDR2 SMNVEV (reference sequence). The V and J ends lost 4 bases and 3 bases, in that order; junction bases with no gene match: 3. The DNA of the CDR3 is TGTGCCAGCAGTTCTCGACAGGGCTACAATGAGCAGTTCTTC. Protein: CASSSRQGYNEQFF.

The sample holds a few counts of this clone. V is TRBV30 and J is TRBJ1-2, with 8 bases lining up with TRBD1. This CDR3 spans 14 amino acids. Trimming removed 1 base from V and 3 bases from J; junction bases left unmatched: 4. Per germline, CDR1 GTSNPN and CDR2 SVGIG (reference sequence). The chain's CDR3 is CAWSGGQAYYGYTF. In nucleotides, the CDR3 is TGTGCCTGGAGTGGGGGACAGGCGTACTATGGCTACACCTTC.

The CDR3 nucleotides are TGTGCCAGTCGGTTAGGGGGGGCCTCCTACAATGAGCAGTTCTTC. Translation: CASRLGGASYNEQFF. V usage is TRBV2 and J usage is TRBJ2-1, with D perhaps matching TRBD2 (7 bases). CDR3 length equals 15 residues. V was pared by 9 bases and J by 0 bases, with 15 bases between. Per the germline V gene, CDR1 is SNHLY and CDR2 is FYNNEI.

About this clone itself: Other DNA sequences in the same sample also yield this CDR3. The genes are TRBV5-1 and TRBJ2-7; TRBD1 matches at 9 bases. V lost 3 bases to trimming and J lost 2 bases; unmatched junction nucleotides: 3. CDR1 and CDR2 (germline): SGHRS, YFSETQ. The CDR3 extends over 14 amino acids. Here the CDR3 reads CASSSGQGAYEQYF. For the CDR3, the DNA is TGCGCCAGCAGCTCGGGACAGGGAGCCTACGAGCAGTACTTC.

The rearrangement joins TRBV5-6 to TRBJ2-1; TRBD2 might be the D (5 bases). This CDR3 has 15 amino acids. Germline V lookup: CDR1 SGHDT, CDR2 YYEEEE. The V gene lost 0 bases and the J gene lost 7 bases, with 14 bases spanning the gap. CDR3 coding DNA: TGTGCCAGCAGCTTGGGCGCCGCCCGGGGAAATGAGCAGTTCTTC. Translated: CASSLGAARGNEQFF.

The rearrangement joins TRBV4-2 to TRBJ2-1; 7 nucleotides line up with TRBD1. V was pared by 4 bases and J by 2 bases, with 11 bases of the junction left unmatched. CDR1 is LGHNA, CDR2 YNFKEQ, per germline. This CDR3 is 17 amino acids long. The CDR3 region has the DNA TGTGCCAGCAGCCTGCGCCGACAGGGTGGGGCCTACAATGAGCAGTTCTTC. Protein sequence: CASSLRRQGGAYNEQFF.